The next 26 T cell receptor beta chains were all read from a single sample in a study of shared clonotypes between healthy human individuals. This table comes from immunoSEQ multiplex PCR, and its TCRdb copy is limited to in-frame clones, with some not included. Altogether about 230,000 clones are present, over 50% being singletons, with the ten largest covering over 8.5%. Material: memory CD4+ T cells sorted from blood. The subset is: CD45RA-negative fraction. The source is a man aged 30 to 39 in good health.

CDR3 protein: CASSLGRGGEQYF. DNA of the CDR3: TGCGCCAGCAGCTTGGGTAGGGGCGGCGAGCAGTACTTC. The chain couples TRBV5-1 to TRBJ2-7, with TRBD1 as a possible D gene (5 bases). V gave up 0 bases and J gave up 6 bases, with 10 bases separating them. Germline assignment: CDR1 SGHRS and CDR2 YFSETQ. This CDR3 contains 13 residues.

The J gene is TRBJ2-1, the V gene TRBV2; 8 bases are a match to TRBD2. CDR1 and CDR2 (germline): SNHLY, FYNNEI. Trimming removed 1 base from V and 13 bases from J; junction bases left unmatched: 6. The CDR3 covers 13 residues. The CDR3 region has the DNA TGTGCCAGCAGTGAAGATACGGGAGGGCCTCAGTTCTTC. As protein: CASSEDTGGPQFF.

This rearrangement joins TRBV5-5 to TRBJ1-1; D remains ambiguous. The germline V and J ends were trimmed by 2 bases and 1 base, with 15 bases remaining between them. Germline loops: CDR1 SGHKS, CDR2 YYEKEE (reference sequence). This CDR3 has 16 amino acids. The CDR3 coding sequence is TGTGCCAGCAGCTTATACTTGGGCGCGTCGAACACTGAAGCTTTCTTT. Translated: CASSLYLGASNTEAFF.

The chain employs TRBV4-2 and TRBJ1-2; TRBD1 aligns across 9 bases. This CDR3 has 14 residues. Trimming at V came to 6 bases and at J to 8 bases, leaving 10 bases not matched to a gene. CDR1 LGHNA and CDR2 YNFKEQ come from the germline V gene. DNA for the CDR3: TGTGCCAGCAGATCTTTACAGGGGGCTGAGGGCTACACCTTC. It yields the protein CASRSLQGAEGYTF.

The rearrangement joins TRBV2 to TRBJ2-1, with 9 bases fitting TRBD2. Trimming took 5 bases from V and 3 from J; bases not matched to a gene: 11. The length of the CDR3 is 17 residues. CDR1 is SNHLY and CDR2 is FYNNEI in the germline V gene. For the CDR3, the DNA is TGTGCCAGCAGTCGATACGGGACTAGCAATGGCTACAATGAGCAGTTCTTC. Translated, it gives CASSRYGTSNGYNEQFF. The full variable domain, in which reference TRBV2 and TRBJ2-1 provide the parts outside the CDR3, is EPEVTQTPSHQVTQMGQEVILRCVPISNHLYFYWYRQILGQKVEFLVSFYNNEISEKSEIFDDQFSVERPDGSNFTLKIRSTKLEDSAMYFCASSRYGTSNGYNEQFFGPGTRLTVL.

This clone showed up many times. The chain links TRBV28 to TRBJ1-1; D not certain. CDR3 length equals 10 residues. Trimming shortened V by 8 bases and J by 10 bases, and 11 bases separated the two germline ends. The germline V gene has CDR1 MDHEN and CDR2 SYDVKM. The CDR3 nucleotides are TGTGCCAGCGGGCGACGGGGAGCTTTCTTT. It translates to CASGRRGAFF.

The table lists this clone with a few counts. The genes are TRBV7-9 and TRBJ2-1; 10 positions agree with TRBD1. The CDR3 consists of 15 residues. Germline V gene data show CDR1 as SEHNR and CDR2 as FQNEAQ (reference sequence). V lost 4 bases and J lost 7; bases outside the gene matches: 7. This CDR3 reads CASSSKGTGANEQFF. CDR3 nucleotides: TGTGCCAGCAGCTCGAAGGGGACAGGGGCAAATGAGCAGTTCTTC.

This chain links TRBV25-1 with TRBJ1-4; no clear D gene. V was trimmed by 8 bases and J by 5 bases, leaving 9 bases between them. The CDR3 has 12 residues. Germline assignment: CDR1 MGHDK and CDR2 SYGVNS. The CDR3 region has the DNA TGTGCCAGCCGCGGCGGAAATGAAAAACTGTTTTTT. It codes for CASRGGNEKLFF.

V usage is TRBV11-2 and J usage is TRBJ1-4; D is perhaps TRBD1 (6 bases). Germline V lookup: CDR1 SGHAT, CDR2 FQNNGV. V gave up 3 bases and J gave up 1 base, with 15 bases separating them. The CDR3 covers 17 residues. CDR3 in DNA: TGTGCCAGCAGCTTTTCGGACAGCGACTTAACTAATGAAAAACTGTTTTTT. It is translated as CASSFSDSDLTNEKLFF.

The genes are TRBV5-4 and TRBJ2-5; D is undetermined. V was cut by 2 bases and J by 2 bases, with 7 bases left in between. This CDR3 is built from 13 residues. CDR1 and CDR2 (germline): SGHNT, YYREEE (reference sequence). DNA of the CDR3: TGTGCCAGCAGCTTTTGGGAACAAGAGACCCAGTACTTC. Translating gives CASSFWEQETQYF.

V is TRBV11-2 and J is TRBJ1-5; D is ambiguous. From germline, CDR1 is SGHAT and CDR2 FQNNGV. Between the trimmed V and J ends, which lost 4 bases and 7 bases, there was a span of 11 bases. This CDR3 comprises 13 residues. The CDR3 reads CASSSDLGQPQHF. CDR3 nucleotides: TGTGCCAGCAGCTCCGACTTAGGGCAGCCCCAGCATTTT.

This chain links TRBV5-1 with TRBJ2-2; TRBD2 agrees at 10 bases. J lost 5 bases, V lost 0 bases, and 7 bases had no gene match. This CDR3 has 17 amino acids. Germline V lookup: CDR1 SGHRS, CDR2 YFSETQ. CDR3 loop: CASSLALAGFLTGELFF. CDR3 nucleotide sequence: TGCGCCAGCAGCTTGGCACTAGCGGGGTTTTTGACCGGGGAGCTGTTTTTT.

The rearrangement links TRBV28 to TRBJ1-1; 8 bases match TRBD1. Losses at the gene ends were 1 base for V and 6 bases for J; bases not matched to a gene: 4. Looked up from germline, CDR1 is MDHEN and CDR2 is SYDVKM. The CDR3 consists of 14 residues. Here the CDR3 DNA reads TGTGCCAGCAGTTTATCAGGGGGCATCCCTGAAGCTTTCTTT. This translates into CASSLSGGIPEAFF.

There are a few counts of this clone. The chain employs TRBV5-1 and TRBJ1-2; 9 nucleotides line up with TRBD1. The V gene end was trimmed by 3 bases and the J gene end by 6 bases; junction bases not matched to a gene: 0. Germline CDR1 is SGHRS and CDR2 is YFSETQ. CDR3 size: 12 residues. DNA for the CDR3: TGCGCCAGCAGCTGGGACAGGGATGGCTACACCTTC. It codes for CASSWDRDGYTF.

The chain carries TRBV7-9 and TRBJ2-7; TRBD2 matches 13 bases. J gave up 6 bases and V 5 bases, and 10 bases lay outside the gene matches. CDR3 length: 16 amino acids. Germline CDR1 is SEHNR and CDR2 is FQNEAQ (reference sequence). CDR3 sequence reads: CASSPGLAGRWGEQYF. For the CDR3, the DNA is TGTGCCAGCAGCCCGGGACTAGCGGGACGATGGGGCGAGCAGTACTTC.

CDR3 DNA: TGTGCCAGCGGGGGGGGCAGGTCCTACAGGGAGGGGACCGGGGAGCTGTTTTTT. Protein: CASGGGRSYREGTGELFF. The genes are TRBV2 and TRBJ2-2; a possible D gene is TRBD2 (7 bases). The CDR3 contains 18 residues. Germline V gives CDR1 SNHLY, CDR2 FYNNEI. Trimming took 8 bases from V and 5 from J, leaving 27 bases between them.

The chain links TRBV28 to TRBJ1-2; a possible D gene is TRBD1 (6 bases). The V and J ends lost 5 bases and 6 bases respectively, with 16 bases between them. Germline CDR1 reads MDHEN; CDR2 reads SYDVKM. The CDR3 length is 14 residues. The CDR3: CASSPTGSRNGYTF. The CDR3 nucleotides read TGTGCCAGCAGTCCTACAGGGTCTAGGAATGGCTACACCTTC.

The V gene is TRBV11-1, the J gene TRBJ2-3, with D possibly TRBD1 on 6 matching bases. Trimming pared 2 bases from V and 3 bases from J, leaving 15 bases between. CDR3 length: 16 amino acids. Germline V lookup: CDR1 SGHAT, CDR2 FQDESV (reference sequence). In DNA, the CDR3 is TGTGCCAGCAGCTTAAGGAGACAGGAGCAGACAGATACGCAGTATTTT. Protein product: CASSLRRQEQTDTQYF.

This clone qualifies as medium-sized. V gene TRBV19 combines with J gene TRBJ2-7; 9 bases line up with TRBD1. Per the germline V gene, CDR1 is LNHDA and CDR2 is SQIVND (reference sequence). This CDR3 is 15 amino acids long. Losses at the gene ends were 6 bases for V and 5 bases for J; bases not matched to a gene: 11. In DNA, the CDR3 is TGTGCCAGTAGAGGAACGGGACAGGGCCGGGACGAGCAGTACTTC. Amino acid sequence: CASRGTGQGRDEQYF.

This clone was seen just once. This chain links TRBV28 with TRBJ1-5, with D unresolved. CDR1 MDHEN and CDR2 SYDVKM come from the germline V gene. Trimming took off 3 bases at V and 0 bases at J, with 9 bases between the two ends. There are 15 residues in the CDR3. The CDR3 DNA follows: TGTGCCAGCAGTTTTTTCCGAGTTAGCAATCAGCCCCAGCATTTT. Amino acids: CASSFFRVSNQPQHF. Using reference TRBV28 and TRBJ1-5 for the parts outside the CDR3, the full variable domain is DVKVTQSSRYLVKRTGEKVFLECVQDMDHENMFWYRQDPGLGLRLIYFSYDVKMKEKGDIPEGYSVSREKKERFSLILESASTNQTSMYLCASSFFRVSNQPQHFGDGTRLSIL.

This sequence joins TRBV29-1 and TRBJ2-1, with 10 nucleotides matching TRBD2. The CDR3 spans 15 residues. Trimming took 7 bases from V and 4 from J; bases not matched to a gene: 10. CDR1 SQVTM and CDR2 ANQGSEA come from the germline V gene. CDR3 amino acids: CSAKQTSGTYNEQFF. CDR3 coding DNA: TGCAGCGCCAAGCAAACTAGCGGGACTTACAATGAGCAGTTCTTC.

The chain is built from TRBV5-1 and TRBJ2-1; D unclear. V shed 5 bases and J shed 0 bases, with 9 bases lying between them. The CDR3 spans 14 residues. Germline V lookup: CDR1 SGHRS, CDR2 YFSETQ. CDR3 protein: CASRDPSSYNEQFF. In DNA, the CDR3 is TGCGCCAGCAGGGACCCGAGCTCCTACAATGAGCAGTTCTTC.

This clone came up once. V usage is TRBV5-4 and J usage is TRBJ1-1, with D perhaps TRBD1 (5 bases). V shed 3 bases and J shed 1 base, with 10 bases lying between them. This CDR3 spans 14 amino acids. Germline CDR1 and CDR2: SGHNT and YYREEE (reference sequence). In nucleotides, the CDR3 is TGTGCCAGCAGCTGGGGACGGGGGAACACTGAAGCTTTCTTT. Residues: CASSWGRGNTEAFF.

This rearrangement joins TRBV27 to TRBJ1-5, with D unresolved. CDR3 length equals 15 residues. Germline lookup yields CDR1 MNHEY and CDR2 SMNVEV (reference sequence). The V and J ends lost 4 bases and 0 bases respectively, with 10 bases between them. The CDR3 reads CASSSRPNSNQPQHF. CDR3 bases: TGTGCCAGCAGTTCCAGACCGAATAGCAATCAGCCCCAGCATTTT.

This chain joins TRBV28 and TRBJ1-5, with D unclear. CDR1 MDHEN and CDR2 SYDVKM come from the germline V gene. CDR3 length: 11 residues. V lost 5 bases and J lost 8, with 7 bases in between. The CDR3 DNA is TGTGCCAGCAGTCTCCTTGAGCCCCAGCATTTT. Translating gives CASSLLEPQHF.

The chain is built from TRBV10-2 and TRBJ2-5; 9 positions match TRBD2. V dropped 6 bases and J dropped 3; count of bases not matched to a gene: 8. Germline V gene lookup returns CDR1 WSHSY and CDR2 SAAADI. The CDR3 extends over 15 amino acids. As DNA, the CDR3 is TGCGCCAGCAGGGGCGGGAGGGGCCGGGAAGAGACCCAGTACTTC. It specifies CASRGGRGREETQYF.